These 24 T cell receptor beta chains were sequenced from one sample in a study of blood T cell repertoires in COVID-19. Libraries were prepared by immunoSEQ multiplex PCR; TCRdb keeps only in-frame clonotypes and omits some of them. Here the sample spans some 220,000 clones, approximately 84% being singletons. Sequencing was done on a sample of peripheral blood. These receptors originate from a man in his fifties with acute or convalescent COVID-19.

The chain has TRBV28 and TRBJ1-5; D unresolved. The CDR3 length is 15 residues. Trimming took 5 bases from V and 6 from J, leaving 17 bases between them. Germline V lookup: CDR1 MDHEN, CDR2 SYDVKM. The CDR3 DNA sequence: TGTGCCAGCAGTCCCCTTCTTCGGCGGGGTCAGCCCCAGCATTTT. Its protein product is CASSPLLRRGQPQHF.

V usage is TRBV24-1 and J usage is TRBJ1-3, with D unresolved. CDR1 is KGHDR, CDR2 SFDVKD, per germline. The CDR3 has 13 amino acids. The germline V and J ends were trimmed by 10 bases and 0 bases, with 9 bases remaining between them. As DNA, the CDR3 is TGTGCCACGGCCGGGAGCTCTGGAAACACCATATATTTT. This gives the protein CATAGSSGNTIYF.

There are a few counts of this clone. This chain links TRBV12-3 or TRBV12-4 with TRBJ1-1; D unresolved. This CDR3 has 13 residues. The germline V and J ends were trimmed by 2 bases and 1 base, with 5 bases remaining between them. The CDR3 reads CASSLQENTEAFF. CDR3 bases: TGTGCCAGCAGTTTACAGGAGAACACTGAAGCTTTCTTT.

The chain links TRBV5-4 to TRBJ2-2; 14 bases match TRBD2. The V gene end was trimmed by 4 bases and the J gene end by 7 bases; junction bases not matched to a gene: 3. Germline-derived CDR1 and CDR2 are SGHNT and YYREEE (reference sequence). The CDR3 totals 15 residues. CDR3 sequence: CASSTTSGGVGELFF. CDR3 bases: TGTGCCAGCAGCACGACTAGCGGGGGGGTCGGGGAGCTGTTTTTT.

V usage is TRBV25-1 and J usage is TRBJ1-2; perhaps TRBD1 as D (6 bases). CDR3 length: 16 residues. The germline gives CDR1 MGHDK, CDR2 SYGVNS. Trimming shortened V by 2 bases and J by 6 bases, and 19 bases separated the two germline ends. CDR3 region: CASSEMGAGYFNGYTF. The DNA of the CDR3 is TGTGCCAGCAGTGAAATGGGGGCTGGGTATTTTAATGGCTACACCTTC.

This chain links TRBV7-2 with TRBJ2-2; D not resolved. V lost 5 bases and J lost 1, with 8 bases in between. The CDR3 extends over 14 amino acids. Germline assignment: CDR1 SGHTA and CDR2 FQGNSA. In nucleotides, the CDR3 is TGTGCCAGCAGCGTTCTCCGGAACACCGGGGAGCTGTTTTTT. Translation gives CASSVLRNTGELFF.

This chain connects TRBV27 to TRBJ1-1; D is possibly TRBD1 (5 bases). Germline CDR1 MNHEY, CDR2 SMNVEV (reference sequence). This CDR3 has 15 amino acids. V lost 5 bases and J lost 5, with 18 bases in between. CDR3: CASSPRSYGGTEAFF. The CDR3 DNA reads as TGTGCCAGCAGTCCCAGGTCCTACGGGGGAACTGAAGCTTTCTTT.

This clone was observed once. Other DNA sequences from this sample encode an identical CDR3 as well. V is TRBV18 and J is TRBJ2-1, with 9 bases matching TRBD1. This CDR3 contains 13 residues. Germline V gene data show CDR1 as KGHSH and CDR2 as LQKENI. Unmatched junction bases numbered 1, after V lost 3 bases and J lost 7 bases. In DNA form, the CDR3 reads TGTGCCAGCTCACCGGGACAGGGAAATGAGCAGTTCTTC. It translates to CASSPGQGNEQFF.

V usage is TRBV7-6 and J usage is TRBJ1-5; the D gene is possibly TRBD1 (5 bases). V was shortened by 6 bases and J by 1 base, with 16 bases between the two germline ends. The germline V gene encodes CDR1 SGHVS and CDR2 FNYEAQ. The CDR3 sequence is 16 residues long. The CDR3 loop is CASSPQGGNSNQPQHF. CDR3 DNA: TGTGCCAGCAGTCCCCAGGGTGGGAACAGCAATCAGCCCCAGCATTTT.

The rearrangement links TRBV2 to TRBJ1-2; 10 bases map to TRBD1. The CDR3 totals 17 residues. Per the germline V gene, CDR1 is SNHLY and CDR2 is FYNNEI. V shed 0 bases, J shed 4 bases, and the junction held 8 bases outside the gene matches. The CDR3 sequence: CASSEAVGGQGVYGYTF. Here the CDR3 DNA reads TGTGCCAGCAGTGAAGCAGTGGGAGGACAGGGGGTCTATGGCTACACCTTC.

The chain has TRBV27 and TRBJ2-1, with 8 nucleotides matching TRBD1. Germline CDR1 is MNHEY and CDR2 is SMNVEV (reference sequence). The J segment lost 7 bases and the V segment lost 3 bases, leaving 11 bases of the junction unmatched. CDR3 length: 16 amino acids. The CDR3 region has the DNA TGTGCCAGCAGTTTTAAGGGTCAGGGGGCAGGAAATGAGCAGTTCTTC. It yields the protein CASSFKGQGAGNEQFF.

The chain couples TRBV19 to TRBJ1-2; 8 bases align to TRBD1. Trimming took 1 base from V and 7 from J; bases not matched to a gene: 8. The CDR3 totals 15 residues. CDR1 and CDR2 (germline): LNHDA, SQIVND (reference sequence). The CDR3 sequence is CASSIAPDRVRGYTF. CDR3 in DNA: TGTGCCAGTAGTATAGCCCCGGACAGGGTTCGTGGCTACACCTTC. The variable domain in full, completed from reference TRBV19 and TRBJ1-2, reads DGGITQSPKYLFRKEGQNVTLSCEQNLNHDAMYWYRQDPGQGLRLIYYSQIVNDFQKGDIAEGYSVSREKKESFPLTVTSAQKNPTAFYLCASSIAPDRVRGYTFGSGTRLTVV.

This sequence joins TRBV14 and TRBJ1-2, with D unclear. CDR1 is SGHDN, CDR2 FVKESK, per germline. The V gene lost 2 bases and the J gene lost 7 bases, with 8 bases spanning the gap. CDR3 length: 12 residues. The CDR3 region has the DNA TGTGCCAGCAGCCAATCGGACTCTGGCTACACCTTC. As protein: CASSQSDSGYTF.

The chain employs TRBV11-2 and TRBJ2-2, with 11 bases identical to TRBD2. V trimming: 3 bases; J trimming: 4 bases; junction bases outside the gene matches: 4. The germline gives CDR1 SGHAT, CDR2 FQNNGV. The CDR3 has 16 amino acids. The CDR3 bases are TGTGCCAGCAGCTTTAGCGGGGGGGCTTTCACCGGGGAGCTGTTTTTT. Its protein product is CASSFSGGAFTGELFF. Drawing the rest from reference TRBV11-2 and TRBJ2-2, the complete variable domain is EAGVAQSPRYKIIEKRQSVAFWCNPISGHATLYWYQQILGQGPKLLIQFQNNGVVDDSQLPKDRFSAERLKGVDSTLKIQPAKLEDSAVYLCASSFSGGAFTGELFFGEGSRLTVL.

The gene calls are TRBV19 and TRBJ2-7, with 14 bases identical to TRBD2. Germline V gene lookup returns CDR1 LNHDA and CDR2 SQIVND (reference sequence). CDR3 length equals 15 residues. Germline trimming cut 5 bases from V and 5 bases from J; bases unmatched to any gene: 5. The CDR3 here is CASSAGTSGSNEQYF. The CDR3 DNA sequence: TGTGCCAGTAGTGCCGGGACTAGCGGGAGCAACGAGCAGTACTTC.

The V gene is TRBV6-5, the J gene TRBJ2-3; TRBD1 might be the D (6 bases). This CDR3 is built from 13 residues. V lost 8 bases to trimming and J lost 2 bases, with 11 bases between them. Germline V gene lookup returns CDR1 MNHEY and CDR2 SVGAGI. The CDR3 spells CASQQGNTDTQYF. The DNA of the CDR3 is TGTGCCAGCCAACAGGGAAACACAGATACGCAGTATTTT.

The chain carries TRBV29-1 and TRBJ1-3; D is perhaps TRBD1 (5 bases). Trimming left V 4 bases short and J 2 bases short, with 9 bases between. The CDR3 totals 13 residues. Germline V gene lookup returns CDR1 SQVTM and CDR2 ANQGSEA. The DNA of the CDR3 is TGCAGCGTTGTGAGACAGACTGGAAACACCATATATTTT. It is translated as CSVVRQTGNTIYF.

Worth noting for this clone: The same CDR3 also results from other DNA sequences found in this sample. The DNA for the CDR3 is TGTGCCAGCAGTTACAGTCAGGGGGCGGACTATGGCTACACCTTC. Encoded protein: CASSYSQGADYGYTF. This chain links TRBV6-6 with TRBJ1-2; 8 positions match TRBD1. CDR1 and CDR2 from the germline V gene are MNHNY and SVGAGI (reference sequence). J lost 3 bases, V lost 2 bases, and 5 bases had no gene match. The CDR3 runs to 15 residues.

V and J are TRBV5-8 and TRBJ1-2, with D perhaps matching TRBD1 (5 bases). Germline V gene sequence: CDR1 SGHTS, CDR2 YDEGEE. Trimming shortened V by 4 bases and J by 2 bases, and 15 bases separated the two germline ends. There are 15 residues in the CDR3. The CDR3: CASSPSAGVNYGYTF. The CDR3 region has the DNA TGTGCCAGCAGCCCAAGTGCGGGGGTGAACTATGGCTACACCTTC.

This clone was seen a handful of times. The rearrangement links TRBV11-3 to TRBJ2-1, with TRBD1 as a possible D gene (7 bases). V was clipped by 2 bases and J by 0 bases, with 17 bases between them. The CDR3 contains 18 residues. Germline CDR1 and CDR2: SGHNT and YENEEA. CDR3 sequence (DNA): TGTGCCAGCAGCTTATACGGAGGGGACAGTAGCTCCTACAATGAGCAGTTCTTC. This sequence encodes CASSLYGGDSSSYNEQFF.

This sequence joins TRBV28 and TRBJ2-1; TRBD2 aligns across 8 bases. V gave up 6 bases and J gave up 0 bases; unmatched junction bases: 4. Germline V gene lookup returns CDR1 MDHEN and CDR2 SYDVKM. This CDR3 is 15 amino acids long. The CDR3 here is CASSSGRGSYNEQFF. DNA of the CDR3: TGTGCCAGCAGCTCCGGGAGGGGCTCCTACAATGAGCAGTTCTTC.

The chain recombines TRBV18 with TRBJ2-3, with 9 bases aligning to TRBD1. V lost 3 bases, J lost 1 base, and 2 bases stayed unmatched. CDR3 length equals 15 residues. The germline CDR1 and CDR2 sequences are KGHSH and LQKENI. The CDR3 spells CASSPGQGRTDTQYF. CDR3 sequence (DNA): TGTGCCAGCTCACCTGGACAGGGGCGCACAGATACGCAGTATTTT.

V gene TRBV5-1 combines with J gene TRBJ1-3, with TRBD1 matching 7 bases. With 4 bases clipped from V and 0 bases from J, the junction kept 7 bases outside the gene matches. The V gene's germline CDR1 is SGHRS and CDR2 YFSETQ. The CDR3 is 16 residues long. CDR3 region: CASSVGTAFSGNTIYF. CDR3 nucleotides: TGCGCCAGCAGCGTCGGGACAGCCTTCTCTGGAAACACCATATATTTT. Variable domain in full (rest from reference TRBV5-1 and TRBJ1-3): KAGVTQTPRYLIKTRGQQVTLSCSPISGHRSVSWYQQTPGQGLQFLFEYFSETQRNKGNFPGRFSGRQFSNSRSEMNVSTLELGDSALYLCASSVGTAFSGNTIYFGEGSWLTVV.

The chain employs TRBV11-2 and TRBJ2-7; TRBD2 might be the D (6 bases). This CDR3 spans 17 amino acids. V dropped 4 bases and J dropped 2 bases, with 21 bases sitting between them. Germline-derived CDR1 and CDR2 are SGHAT and FQNNGV. The CDR3 nucleotides read TGTGCCAGCAGCTCAGAGAGACCCTCTAGCGACACCTACGAGCAGTACTTC. Amino acid sequence: CASSSERPSSDTYEQYF. The full variable domain, with the rest looked up from reference TRBV11-2 and TRBJ2-7, is EAGVAQSPRYKIIEKRQSVAFWCNPISGHATLYWYQQILGQGPKLLIQFQNNGVVDDSQLPKDRFSAERLKGVDSTLKIQPAKLEDSAVYLCASSSERPSSDTYEQYFGPGTRLTVT.